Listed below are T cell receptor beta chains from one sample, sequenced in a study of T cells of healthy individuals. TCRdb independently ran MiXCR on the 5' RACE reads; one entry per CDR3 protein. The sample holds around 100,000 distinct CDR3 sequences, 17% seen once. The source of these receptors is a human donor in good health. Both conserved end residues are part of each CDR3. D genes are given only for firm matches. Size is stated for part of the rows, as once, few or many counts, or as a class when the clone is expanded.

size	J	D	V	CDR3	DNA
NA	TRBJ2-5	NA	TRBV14	CASSPASLRETQYF	TGTGCCAGCAGCCCAGCTAGCCTGAGGGAGACCCAGTACTTC
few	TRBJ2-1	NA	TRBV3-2	CASSQAHYPPREVSYNEQFF	TGTGCCAGCAGCCAAGCCCACTACCCCCCCCGGGAGGTCTCCTACAATGAGCAGTTCTTC
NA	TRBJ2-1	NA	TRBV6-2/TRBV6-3	CASSSAPTMSSSSYNEQFF	TGTGCCAGCAGTTCGGCTCCTACAATGAGCAGTTCGAGCTACAATGAGCAGTTCTTC
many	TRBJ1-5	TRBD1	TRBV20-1	CSARVRTGYSNQPQHF	TGCAGTGCTAGAGTCCGGACAGGGTATAGCAATCAGCCCCAGCATTTT
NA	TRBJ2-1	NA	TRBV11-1	CASSSLMTALRNEQFF	TGTGCCAGCAGCTCCCTGATGACGGCCCTCAGGAATGAGCAGTTCTTC
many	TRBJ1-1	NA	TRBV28	CAALPLKGVGTEAFF	TGTGCCGCCCTCCCACTGAAGGGGGTGGGCACTGAAGCTTTCTTT
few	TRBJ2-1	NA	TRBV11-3	CASSLVQGSDEQFF	TGTGCCAGCAGCTTAGTTCAGGGATCGGATGAGCAGTTCTTC
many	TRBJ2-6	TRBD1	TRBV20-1	CSARPPGTGFSGANVLTF	TGCAGTGCTAGACCCCCCGGGACAGGGTTTTCTGGGGCCAACGTCCTGACTTTC
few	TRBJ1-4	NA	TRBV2	CASMRNWGEKLFF	TGTGCCAGCATGAGGAACTGGGGCGAAAAACTGTTTTTT
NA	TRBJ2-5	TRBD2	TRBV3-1	CASSQASGRARETQYF	TGTGCCAGCAGCCAAGCTAGCGGGAGGGCCCGGGAGACCCAGTACTTC
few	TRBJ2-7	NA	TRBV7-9	CASSLGPEQYF	TGTGCCAGCAGCTTAGGGCCCGAGCAGTACTTC
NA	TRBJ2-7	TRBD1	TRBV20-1	CSAREEDRVGYEQYF	TGCAGTGCTAGAGAAGAGGACAGGGTCGGGTACGAGCAGTACTTC
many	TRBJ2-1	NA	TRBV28	CASSLRGSNEQFF	TGTGCCAGCAGTTTAAGGGGAAGCAATGAGCAGTTCTTC
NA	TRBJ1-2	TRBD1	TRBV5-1	CASSLPLTGGYDGYTF	TGCGCCAGCAGCTTACCCCTGACAGGGGGCTACGATGGCTACACCTTC
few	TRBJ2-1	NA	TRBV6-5	CASSSVYNEQFF	TGTGCCAGCAGTAGCGTTTACAATGAGCAGTTCTTC
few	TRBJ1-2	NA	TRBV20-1	CSARDQGGGYTF	TGCAGTGCTAGAGATCAAGGGGGGGGCTACACCTTC
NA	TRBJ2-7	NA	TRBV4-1	CASSHGTGRLLYEQYF	TGCGCCAGCAGCCACGGAACAGGGCGGCTTCTCTACGAGCAGTACTTC
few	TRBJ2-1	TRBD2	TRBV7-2	CASSLGSGGRFNNEQFF	TGTGCCAGCAGCTTAGGGTCGGGGGGTAGATTCAACAATGAGCAGTTCTTC
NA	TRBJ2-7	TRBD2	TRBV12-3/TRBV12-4	CASSSPTSESVEQYF	TGTGCCAGCAGTTCCCCCACTAGCGAGTCCGTCGAGCAGTACTTC
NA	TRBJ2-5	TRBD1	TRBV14	CASSQWDSAQETQYF	TGTGCCAGCAGCCAATGGGACAGCGCCCAAGAGACCCAGTACTTC
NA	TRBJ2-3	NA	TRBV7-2	CASSLVSGSTDTQYF	TGTGCCAGCAGCTTAGTCTCGGGGAGCACAGATACGCAGTATTTT
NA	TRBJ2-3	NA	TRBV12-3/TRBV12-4	CASSLLSGRDTQYF	TGTGCCAGCAGTTTGTTGTCTGGGAGAGATACGCAGTATTTT
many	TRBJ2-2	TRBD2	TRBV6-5	CASSGLAGAGELFF	TGTGCCAGCAGCGGACTAGCGGGGGCCGGGGAGCTGTTTTTT
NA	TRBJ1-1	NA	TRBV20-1	CSAVKGWFTNTEAFF	TGCAGTGCTGTAAAAGGTTGGTTCACGAACACTGAAGCTTTCTTT
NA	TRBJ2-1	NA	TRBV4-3	CASSQDFGEGGNEQFF	TGCGCCAGCAGCCAAGATTTTGGGGAGGGGGGCAATGAGCAGTTCTTC
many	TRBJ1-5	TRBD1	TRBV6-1	CASRDRGKSQPQHF	TGTGCCAGCAGGGACAGGGGAAAGAGTCAGCCCCAGCATTTT
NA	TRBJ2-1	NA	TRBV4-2	CASSRAGERANEQFF	TGTGCCAGCAGCCGAGCCGGGGAGAGGGCCAATGAGCAGTTCTTC
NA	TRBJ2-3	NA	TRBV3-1	CASSRRIETSTDTQYF	TGTGCCAGCAGCCGGAGAATTGAAACTAGCACAGATACGCAGTATTTT
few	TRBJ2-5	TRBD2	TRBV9	CASSKGLAEETQYF	TGTGCCAGCAGCAAGGGACTAGCGGAAGAGACCCAGTACTTC
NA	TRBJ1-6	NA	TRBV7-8	CASSPSTGTTNSPLHF	TGTGCCAGCAGCCCATCAACCGGGACAACTAATTCACCCCTCCACTTT
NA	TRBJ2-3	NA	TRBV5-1	CASTPPGEDTQYF	TGCGCCAGCACCCCCCCGGGGGAGGATACGCAGTATTTT
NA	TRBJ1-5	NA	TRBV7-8	CASSLEKINQPQHF	TGTGCCAGCAGCTTAGAAAAGATAAATCAGCCCCAGCATTTT
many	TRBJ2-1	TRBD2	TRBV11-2	CASSSRTSGRDNEQFF	TGTGCCAGCAGCTCGCGGACTAGCGGGAGAGACAATGAGCAGTTCTTC
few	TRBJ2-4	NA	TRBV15	CATSPFPEGSVAKNIQYF	TGTGCCACCAGCCCTTTCCCGGAGGGGTCGGTAGCCAAAAACATTCAGTACTTC
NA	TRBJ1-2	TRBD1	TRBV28	CASSLPGQGLGGYTF	TGTGCCAGCAGCCTCCCGGGACAGGGTTTGGGCGGCTACACCTTC
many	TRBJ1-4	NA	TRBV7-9	CASSLVGGEKLFF	TGTGCCAGCAGCTTAGTAGGGGGTGAAAAACTGTTTTTT
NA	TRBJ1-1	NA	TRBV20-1	CSASKGETEAFF	TGCAGTGCTAGCAAAGGGGAGACTGAAGCTTTCTTT
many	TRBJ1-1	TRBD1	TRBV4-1	CASSQDPGAWTGKAFF	TGCGCCAGCAGCCAAGATCCTGGGGCATGGACAGGCAAAGCTTTCTTT
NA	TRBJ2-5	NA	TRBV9	CASRRGLEGTQYF	TGTGCCAGCAGGAGGGGCCTTGAGGGGACCCAGTACTTC
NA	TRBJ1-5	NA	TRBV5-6	CASRNRALNQPQHF	TGTGCCAGCAGGAACAGGGCCTTAAATCAGCCCCAGCATTTT
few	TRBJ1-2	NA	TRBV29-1	CSARRANYGYTF	TGCAGCGCCAGGAGAGCTAACTATGGCTACACCTTC
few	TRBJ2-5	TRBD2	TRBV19	CASSMYSGGRDQETQYF	TGTGCCAGTAGTATGTATAGCGGCGGGAGGGACCAAGAGACCCAGTACTTC